This TCR beta chain appears in the sequencing data of a study of blood T cell repertoires in COVID-19. Libraries were prepared by immunoSEQ multiplex PCR; TCRdb keeps only in-frame clonotypes and omits some of them. This table has about 150,000 clones, around 73% appearing once. Sequencing was performed on peripheral blood. This TCR was recovered from a man in his sixties who had recovered from COVID-19.

The CDR3 protein is CASSVGASYEQYF. The CDR3 DNA reads TGTGCCAGCAGCGTAGGTGCCAGCTACGAGCAGTACTTC. This rearrangement joins TRBV9 to TRBJ2-7; no clear D gene. V lost 0 bases and J lost 3, with 7 bases in between. The germline gives CDR1 SGDLS, CDR2 YYNGEE. CDR3 length: 13 residues.